A single sample is the source of the 13 T cell receptor beta chains below, sequenced in a study of blood T cell repertoires in COVID-19 (dated by TCRdb to 2018 to 2021). Library generation was performed with the immunoSEQ multiplex PCR assay. TCRdb took this table from immuneACCESS and kept in-frame rearrangements with V and J called. Such tables lack part of the clones; where checked against another copy, unresolved V genes explain under half of the gap, and the rest is unexplained. The sample table contains 200,000 or so clones; only one count was recorded for 70% to 90% of them. The ten largest clones take up roughly 2.2% of the sample. The sample was peripheral blood. The receptors here all came from a man aged 65 to 79 with active or convalescent COVID-19.

The rearrangement links TRBV6-6 to TRBJ2-3, with 7 bases lining up with TRBD1. Per germline, CDR1 MNHNY and CDR2 SVGAGI (reference sequence). V gave up 6 bases and J gave up 2 bases; unmatched junction bases: 11. The CDR3 has 16 residues. The CDR3 nucleotides are TGTGCCAGCAGAAAAGACAGGGTCCTTCACACAGATACGCAGTATTTT. Its translation is CASRKDRVLHTDTQYF.

V usage is TRBV3-1 (or the pseudogene TRBV3-2) and J usage is TRBJ2-3; TRBD2 agrees at 7 bases. V lost 1 base and J lost 3; bases outside the gene matches: 1. The CDR3 totals 14 residues. CDR1 is LGHDT, CDR2 YNNKEL, per germline (reference sequence). The CDR3 DNA sequence: TGTGCCAGCAGCCAAGGAGCGGGGACAGATACGCAGTATTTT. Amino acids: CASSQGAGTDTQYF.

The chain is built from TRBV19 and TRBJ2-7, with 7 bases aligning to TRBD2. J lost 4 bases, V lost 2 bases, and 2 bases had no gene match. In germline, CDR1 is LNHDA, CDR2 SQIVND (reference sequence). There are 13 residues in the CDR3. The CDR3 reads CASSISSGYEQYF. DNA for the CDR3: TGTGCCAGTAGTATAAGTAGCGGGTACGAGCAGTACTTC.

This clone was detected only a few times. CDR3 protein: CASSQAGGGTQYF. DNA of the CDR3: TGTGCCAGCAGTCAGGCGGGGGGTGGTACGCAGTATTTT. The genes are TRBV6-5 and TRBJ2-3, with TRBD2 matching 8 bases. The germline CDR1 and CDR2 sequences are MNHEY and SVGAGI. The ends lost 5 bases at V and 8 bases at J; junction bases unmatched: 6. The CDR3 totals 13 residues.

This clone was counted a single time. The chain has TRBV18 and TRBJ2-7; perhaps TRBD2 as D (5 bases). There are 15 residues in the CDR3. CDR1 and CDR2 from the germline V gene are KGHSH and LQKENI. The germline V and J ends were trimmed by 4 bases and 6 bases, with 19 bases remaining between them. The CDR3 DNA sequence: TGTGCCAGCTCACAGCGGACTCCCCGAGGCGGCGAGCAGTACTTC. As protein: CASSQRTPRGGEQYF.

The CDR3 sequence: CASSVTGSANEKLFF. Written as DNA, the CDR3 is TGTGCCAGCAGTGTAACGGGATCGGCTAATGAAAAACTGTTTTTT. The chain has TRBV2 and TRBJ1-4; D remains unclear. Between the trimmed V and J ends, which lost 4 bases and 3 bases, there was a span of 12 bases. The length of the CDR3 is 15 residues. Germline CDR1 and CDR2: SNHLY and FYNNEI.

The chain is built from TRBV24-1 and TRBJ2-1; the D is unclear. Germline V lookup: CDR1 KGHDR, CDR2 SFDVKD. Between the trimmed V and J ends, which lost 4 bases and 6 bases, there was a span of 18 bases. CDR3 length equals 16 residues. Here the CDR3 DNA reads TGTGCCACCAGTGACCCAACCCCGAATTCCGGCAATGAGCAGTTCTTC. This gives the protein CATSDPTPNSGNEQFF.

The rearrangement links TRBV10-2 to TRBJ1-5; 7 nucleotides agree with TRBD1. Germline trimming cut 10 bases from V and 7 bases from J; bases unmatched to any gene: 7. Germline V CDR1 and CDR2: WSHSY, SAAADI. The CDR3 totals 12 residues. The CDR3 bases are TGCGCCAAACTCCAGGGGGACCAGCCCCAGCATTTT. Amino acid sequence: CAKLQGDQPQHF.

The chain joins TRBV18 to TRBJ1-5; no clear D. Per germline, CDR1 KGHSH and CDR2 LQKENI. The CDR3 has 13 amino acids. The germline V and J ends were trimmed by 4 bases and 5 bases, with 9 bases remaining between them. The CDR3 DNA follows: TGTGCCAGCTCACTCGGGAATCATCAGCCCCAGCATTTT. Encoded protein: CASSLGNHQPQHF.

The rearrangement joins TRBV28 to TRBJ1-6; D gene unclear. Germline values: CDR1 MDHEN, CDR2 SYDVKM. The CDR3 length is 12 residues. With 7 bases removed from V and 9 bases from J, the gap between germline ends came to 10 bases. Written as DNA, the CDR3 is TGTGCCAGCACCTTAAACGGTTCACCCCTCCACTTT. It yields the protein CASTLNGSPLHF.

The V and J genes are TRBV28 and TRBJ1-3; D call uncertain. The germline V gene has CDR1 MDHEN and CDR2 SYDVKM. This CDR3 contains 11 residues. Deletions cut 8 bases from V and 4 bases from J, with 6 bases between. CDR3 amino acids: CASYRGNTIYF. DNA for the CDR3: TGTGCCAGCTATCGGGGAAACACCATATATTTT.

The V and J genes are TRBV11-2 and TRBJ2-2; 12 bases are a match to TRBD2. The V gene's germline CDR1 is SGHAT and CDR2 FQNNGV. After removal of 5 bases from V and 4 bases from J, the junction contained 5 bases not matched to a gene. The CDR3 length is 16 residues. CDR3 amino acids: CASSKLAGGGTGELFF. The CDR3 DNA reads TGTGCCAGCAGCAAACTAGCGGGAGGCGGCACCGGGGAGCTGTTTTTT.

The chain employs TRBV6-5 and TRBJ1-3; 7 nucleotides agree with TRBD1. The CDR3 contains 15 residues. Trimming removed 6 bases from V and 4 bases from J; junction bases left unmatched: 9. The germline gives CDR1 MNHEY, CDR2 SVGAGI. The CDR3 nucleotides read TGTGCCAGCAGCCCAACGACAGGGAGCGGAAACACCATATATTTT. Its translation is CASSPTTGSGNTIYF.